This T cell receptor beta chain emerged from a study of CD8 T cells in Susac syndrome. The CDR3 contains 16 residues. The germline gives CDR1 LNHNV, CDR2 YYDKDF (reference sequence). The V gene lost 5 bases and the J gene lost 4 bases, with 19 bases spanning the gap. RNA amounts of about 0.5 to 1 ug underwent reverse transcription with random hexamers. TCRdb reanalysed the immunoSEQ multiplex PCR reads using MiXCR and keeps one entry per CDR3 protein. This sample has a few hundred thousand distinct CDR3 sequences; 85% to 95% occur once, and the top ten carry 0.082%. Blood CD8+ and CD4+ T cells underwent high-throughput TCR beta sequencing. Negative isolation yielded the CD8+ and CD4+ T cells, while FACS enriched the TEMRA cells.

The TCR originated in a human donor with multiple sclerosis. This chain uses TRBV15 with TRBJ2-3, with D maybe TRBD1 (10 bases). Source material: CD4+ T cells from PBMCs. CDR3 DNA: TGTGCCACCAGCCGGCGGGGGGGACAGGGGCCAGATACGCAGTATTTT. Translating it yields CATSRRGGQGPDTQYF.